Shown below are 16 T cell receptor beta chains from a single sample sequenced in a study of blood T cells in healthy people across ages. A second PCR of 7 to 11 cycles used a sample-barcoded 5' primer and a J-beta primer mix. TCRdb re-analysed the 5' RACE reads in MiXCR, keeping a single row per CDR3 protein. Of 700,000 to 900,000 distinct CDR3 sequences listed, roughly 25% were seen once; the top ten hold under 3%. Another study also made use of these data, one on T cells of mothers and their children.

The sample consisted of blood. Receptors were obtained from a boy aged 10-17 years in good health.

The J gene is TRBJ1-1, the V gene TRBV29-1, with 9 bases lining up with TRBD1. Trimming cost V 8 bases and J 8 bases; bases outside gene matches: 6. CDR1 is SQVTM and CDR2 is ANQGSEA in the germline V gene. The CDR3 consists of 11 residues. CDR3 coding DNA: TGCAGCTCCACCGGGACAGGGGAAGCTTTCTTT. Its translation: CSSTGTGEAFF.

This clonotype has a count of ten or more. For the CDR3, the DNA is TGTGCCAGCAGTGCCCGGGAGACCCAGTACTTC. The encoded protein is CASSARETQYF. This chain uses TRBV25-1 with TRBJ2-5; unclear D gene. This CDR3 region has 11 residues. Trimming pared 4 bases from V and 5 bases from J, leaving 5 bases between. The germline V gene encodes CDR1 MGHDK and CDR2 SYGVNS.

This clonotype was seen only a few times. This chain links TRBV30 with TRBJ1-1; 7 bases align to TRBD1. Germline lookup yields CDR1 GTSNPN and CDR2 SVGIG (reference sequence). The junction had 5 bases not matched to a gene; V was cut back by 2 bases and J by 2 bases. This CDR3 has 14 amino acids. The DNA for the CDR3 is TGTGCCTGGAGTTCCTGGACAGGCAACACTGAAGCTTTCTTT. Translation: CAWSSWTGNTEAFF.

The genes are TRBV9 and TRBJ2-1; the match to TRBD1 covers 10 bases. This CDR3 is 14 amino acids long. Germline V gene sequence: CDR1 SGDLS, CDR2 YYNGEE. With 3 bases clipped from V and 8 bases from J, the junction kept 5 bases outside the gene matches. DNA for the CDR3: TGTGCCAGCAGCGAACGGACAGGGGGGTATGAGCAGTTCTTC. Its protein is CASSERTGGYEQFF.

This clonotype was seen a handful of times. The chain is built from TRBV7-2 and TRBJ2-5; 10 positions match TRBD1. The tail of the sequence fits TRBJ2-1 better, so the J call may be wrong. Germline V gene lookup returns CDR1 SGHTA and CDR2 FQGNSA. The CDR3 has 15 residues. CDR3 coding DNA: TGTGCCAGCAGCTATGGACAGGGGGGGTTTAATGAGCAGTTCTTC. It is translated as CASSYGQGGFNEQFF.

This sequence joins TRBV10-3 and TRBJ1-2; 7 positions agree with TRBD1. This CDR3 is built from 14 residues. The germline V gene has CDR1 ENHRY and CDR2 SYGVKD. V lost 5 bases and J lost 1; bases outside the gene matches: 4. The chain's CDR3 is CAISPDRNNYGYTF. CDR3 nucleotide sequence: TGTGCCATCAGTCCGGACAGGAATAACTATGGCTACACCTTC.

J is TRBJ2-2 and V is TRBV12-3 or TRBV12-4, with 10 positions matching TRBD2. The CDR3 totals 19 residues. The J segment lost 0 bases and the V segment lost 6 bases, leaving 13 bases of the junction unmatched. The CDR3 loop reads CASSTVRRGLASNTGELFF. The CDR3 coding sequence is TGTGCCAGCAGCACCGTCCGGAGGGGACTAGCGTCGAACACCGGGGAGCTGTTTTTT.

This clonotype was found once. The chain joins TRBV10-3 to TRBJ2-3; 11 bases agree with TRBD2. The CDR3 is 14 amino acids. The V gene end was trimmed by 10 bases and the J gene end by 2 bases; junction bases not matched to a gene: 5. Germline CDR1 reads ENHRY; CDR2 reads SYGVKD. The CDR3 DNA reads TGTGCCACAAAACTAGCGGGGGACACAGATACGCAGTATTTT. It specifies CATKLAGDTDTQYF.

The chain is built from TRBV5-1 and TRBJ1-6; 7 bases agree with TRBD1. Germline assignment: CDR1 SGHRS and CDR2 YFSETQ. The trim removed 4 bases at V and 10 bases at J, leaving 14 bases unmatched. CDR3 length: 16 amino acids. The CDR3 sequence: CASSQQGTVDSSPLHF. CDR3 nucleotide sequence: TGCGCCAGCAGCCAGCAAGGGACAGTCGATTCCTCACCCCTCCACTTT.

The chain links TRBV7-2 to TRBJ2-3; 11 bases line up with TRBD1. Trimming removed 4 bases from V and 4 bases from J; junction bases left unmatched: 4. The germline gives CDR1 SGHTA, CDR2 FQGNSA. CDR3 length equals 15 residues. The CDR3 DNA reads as TGTGCCAGCAGCTCTCGGACAGGGGGCGCAGATACGCAGTATTTT. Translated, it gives CASSSRTGGADTQYF.

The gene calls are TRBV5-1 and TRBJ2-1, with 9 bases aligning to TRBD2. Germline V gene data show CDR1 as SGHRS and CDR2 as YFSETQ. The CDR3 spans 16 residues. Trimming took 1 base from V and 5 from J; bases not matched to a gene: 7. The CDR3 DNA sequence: TGCGCCAGCAGCTTGCTTGCGGGGGGGTCCGACAATGAGCAGTTCTTC. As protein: CASSLLAGGSDNEQFF.

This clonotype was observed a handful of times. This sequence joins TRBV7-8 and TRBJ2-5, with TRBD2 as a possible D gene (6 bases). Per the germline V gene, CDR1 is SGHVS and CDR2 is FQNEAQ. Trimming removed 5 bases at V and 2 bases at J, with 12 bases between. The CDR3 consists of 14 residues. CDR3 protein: CASSRVAGQETQYF. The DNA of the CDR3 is TGTGCCAGCAGCCGTGTGGCGGGGCAAGAGACCCAGTACTTC.

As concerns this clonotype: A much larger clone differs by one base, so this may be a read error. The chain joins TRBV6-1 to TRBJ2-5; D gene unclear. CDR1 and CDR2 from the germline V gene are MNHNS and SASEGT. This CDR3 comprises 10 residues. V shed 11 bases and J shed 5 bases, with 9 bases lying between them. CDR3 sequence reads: CAGKVETQYF. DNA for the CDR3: TGTGCCGGCAAGGTCGAGACCCAGTACTTC.

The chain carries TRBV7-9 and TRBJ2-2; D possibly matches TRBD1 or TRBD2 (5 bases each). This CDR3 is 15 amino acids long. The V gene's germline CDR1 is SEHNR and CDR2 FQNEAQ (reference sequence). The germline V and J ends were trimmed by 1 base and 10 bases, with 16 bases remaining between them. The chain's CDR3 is CASSLDRRLKLELFF. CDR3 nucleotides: TGTGCCAGCAGCTTAGACAGGAGGCTGAAGCTGGAGCTGTTTTTT.

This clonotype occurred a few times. The CDR3 sequence: CASSSSAQGAVEAFF. Written as DNA, the CDR3 is TGTGCCAGCAGTTCCTCCGCACAGGGGGCCGTTGAAGCTTTCTTT. The chain links TRBV12-3 or TRBV12-4 to TRBJ1-1; 9 positions agree with TRBD1. The CDR3 sequence is 15 residues long. The V and J ends lost 4 bases and 7 bases, in that order; junction bases with no gene match: 10.

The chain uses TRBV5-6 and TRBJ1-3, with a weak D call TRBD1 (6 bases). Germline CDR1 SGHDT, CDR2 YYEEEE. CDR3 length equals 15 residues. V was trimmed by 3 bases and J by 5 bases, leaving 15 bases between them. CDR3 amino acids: CASSSLLGARNTIYF. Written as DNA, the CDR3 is TGTGCCAGCAGCTCCCTCTTGGGGGCAAGAAACACCATATATTTT.